These 22 T cell receptor beta chains share one sample of origin, sequenced in a study of cytomegalovirus exposure and HLA in healthy donors. The PCR contained 60 Vbeta and 13 Jbeta primers. Clones were sequenced by immunoSEQ multiplex PCR, and TCRdb holds only the in-frame ones, with some missing. The sample holds some 120,000 clones, more than 60% seen once. Material for sequencing was PBMCs. The receptors originated from a middle-aged woman in good health and CMV-seropositive.

The chain combines TRBV9 with TRBJ1-3; D is ambiguous. The CDR3 contains 16 residues. The germline CDR1 and CDR2 sequences are SGDLS and YYNGEE. The V gene lost 7 bases and the J gene lost 0 bases, with 17 bases spanning the gap. The CDR3 region is CASCERETYSGNTIYF. The CDR3 bases are TGTGCCAGCTGTGAACGGGAGACTTACTCTGGAAACACCATATATTTT.

The rearrangement uses TRBV28 and TRBJ2-3; 8 bases line up with TRBD2. The CDR3 length is 17 residues. J lost 3 bases, V lost 5 bases, and 13 bases had no gene match. CDR1 and CDR2 (germline): MDHEN, SYDVKM. For the CDR3, the DNA is TGTGCCAGCAGTCCTCCCCTGAGGCGGGGGGAGACAGATACGCAGTATTTT. Encoded protein: CASSPPLRRGETDTQYF.

This chain joins TRBV4-2 and TRBJ1-5; 8 bases map to TRBD1. With V trimmed by 5 bases and J by 3 bases, 3 bases remained unmatched. This CDR3 is 14 amino acids long. CDR1 and CDR2 from the germline V gene are LGHNA and YNFKEQ. The CDR3 DNA reads TGTGCCAGCAGCAAACAGGGGGTCAATCAGCCCCAGCATTTT. This gives the protein CASSKQGVNQPQHF.

The chain combines TRBV10-3 with TRBJ2-1, with 8 positions matching TRBD1. Losses at the gene ends were 9 bases for V and 5 bases for J; bases not matched to a gene: 6. Per germline, CDR1 ENHRY and CDR2 SYGVKD. The CDR3 length is 13 residues. DNA for the CDR3: TGTGCCATGACGGACAGGGTTGACAATGAGCAGTTCTTC. Amino acid sequence: CAMTDRVDNEQFF.

This rearrangement joins TRBV5-5 to TRBJ2-2; maybe TRBD1 (5 bases). Germline CDR1 is SGHKS and CDR2 is YYEKEE (reference sequence). The CDR3 runs 16 residues. V was cut by 4 bases and J by 1 base, with 14 bases left in between. The CDR3 spells CASSIGHLVNTGELFF. DNA for the CDR3: TGTGCCAGCAGCATAGGACATCTCGTGAACACCGGGGAGCTGTTTTTT. The whole variable domain, remainder taken from reference TRBV5-5 and TRBJ2-2, is DAGVTQSPTHLIKTRGQQVTLRCSPISGHKSVSWYQQVLGQGPQFIFQYYEKEERGRGNFPDRFSARQFPNYSSELNVNALLLGDSALYLCASSIGHLVNTGELFFGEGSRLTVL.

This clone was recorded a few times. The chain joins TRBV2 to TRBJ2-5; possibly TRBD1 for D (6 bases). Trimming took off 8 bases at V and 4 bases at J, with 8 bases between the two ends. The CDR3 runs 11 residues. The germline CDR1 and CDR2 sequences are SNHLY and FYNNEI. For the CDR3, the DNA is TGTGCCAGCGGACAGTTAGAGACCCAGTACTTC. Amino acids: CASGQLETQYF.

This clone appeared a few times. J is TRBJ1-3 and V is TRBV5-1; no clear D gene. Germline CDR1 reads SGHRS; CDR2 reads YFSETQ. The V end lost 4 bases, the J end lost 0 bases, and 17 bases lay between the germline ends. The CDR3 consists of 17 residues. In DNA form, the CDR3 reads TGCGCCAGCAGCCACGGGTCGGGTGGGAGCTCTGGAAACACCATATATTTT. It specifies CASSHGSGGSSGNTIYF.

V is TRBV5-1 and J is TRBJ2-7; 8 nucleotides line up with TRBD1. The CDR3 is 15 residues long. V dropped 0 bases and J dropped 6; count of bases not matched to a gene: 8. Germline V gene lookup returns CDR1 SGHRS and CDR2 YFSETQ. The CDR3 bases are TGCGCCAGCAGCTTGGCAGGGGGCTCTGAGGGCGAGCAGTACTTC. Translating it yields CASSLAGGSEGEQYF.

This rearrangement joins TRBV28 to TRBJ1-2, with TRBD1 matching 7 bases. Germline values: CDR1 MDHEN, CDR2 SYDVKM. The CDR3 is made up of 12 amino acids. With 6 bases clipped from V and 8 bases from J, the junction kept 6 bases outside the gene matches. CDR3 amino acids: CASSLTGRGYTF. DNA for the CDR3: TGTGCCAGCAGCCTGACAGGGAGGGGCTACACCTTC.

The rearrangement links TRBV9 to TRBJ1-4, with TRBD1 as a possible D gene (5 bases). The germline V and J ends were trimmed by 4 bases and 6 bases, with 16 bases remaining between them. This CDR3 is built from 15 residues. Germline CDR1 and CDR2: SGDLS and YYNGEE. CDR3 in DNA: TGTGCCAGCAGCCAAACAGGATCGGCTGATGAAAAACTGTTTTTT. It encodes CASSQTGSADEKLFF.

The rearrangement links TRBV19 to TRBJ1-1; a weak D match, TRBD1 (6 bases). V lost 5 bases, J lost 0 bases, and 10 bases lay in between. Germline CDR1 and CDR2: LNHDA and SQIVND (reference sequence). The CDR3 extends over 14 amino acids. The CDR3 protein is CASSPYRVNTEAFF. In DNA form, the CDR3 reads TGTGCCAGTAGTCCATACAGGGTGAACACTGAAGCTTTCTTT.

The V gene is TRBV5-6, the J gene TRBJ2-7; TRBD1 aligns across 12 bases. In germline, CDR1 is SGHDT, CDR2 YYEEEE. The CDR3 loop spans 13 amino acids. J was trimmed by 7 bases and V by 3 bases; bases with no gene match: 2. CDR3 region: CASSWDRGREQYF. The CDR3 DNA reads as TGTGCCAGCAGCTGGGACAGGGGGCGTGAGCAGTACTTC.

DNA of the CDR3: TGTGCCAGCAGCTTATCCGGACAGACCGGGGAGCTGTTTTTT. Its translation is CASSLSGQTGELFF. The chain couples TRBV7-2 to TRBJ2-2, with a tentative D call TRBD1 (6 bases). CDR1 is SGHTA, CDR2 FQGNSA, per germline. Between the trimmed V and J ends, which lost 2 bases and 5 bases, there was a span of 9 bases. The CDR3 has 14 residues.

The rearrangement joins TRBV19 to TRBJ1-2, with TRBD1 as a possible D gene (6 bases). Germline loops: CDR1 LNHDA, CDR2 SQIVND (reference sequence). Trimming took 10 bases from V and 5 from J, leaving 23 bases between them. The length of the CDR3 is 15 residues. CDR3 loop: CATLISPQGPYGYTF. The CDR3 bases are TGTGCCACCCTCATTTCACCACAGGGTCCTTATGGCTACACCTTC.

The CDR3 region is CASSTIMRQGQNTEAFF. The CDR3 DNA reads as TGTGCCAGCAGTACCATCATGAGACAGGGGCAAAACACTGAAGCTTTCTTT. The chain carries TRBV28 and TRBJ1-1; 8 bases match TRBD1. Germline V gives CDR1 MDHEN, CDR2 SYDVKM. Losses at the gene ends were 5 bases for V and 2 bases for J; bases not matched to a gene: 13. CDR3 length: 17 amino acids.

This clone is classed as medium-sized. The gene calls are TRBV5-6 and TRBJ1-2; 9 nucleotides match TRBD1. V trimming: 4 bases; J trimming: 6 bases; junction bases outside the gene matches: 7. Germline CDR1 reads SGHDT; CDR2 reads YYEEEE. The CDR3 loop spans 14 amino acids. The chain's CDR3 is CASSPTGGRDGYTF. CDR3 in DNA: TGTGCCAGCAGCCCAACAGGGGGCCGGGATGGCTACACCTTC.

This sequence joins TRBV29-1 and TRBJ1-4; 8 bases are shared with TRBD1. The germline V gene has CDR1 SQVTM and CDR2 ANQGSEA. The trim removed 4 bases at V and 3 bases at J, leaving 7 bases unmatched. The CDR3 totals 15 residues. The CDR3 loop is CSVGGQAGANEKLFF. The CDR3 coding sequence is TGCAGCGTTGGGGGACAGGCAGGGGCTAATGAAAAACTGTTTTTT.

The rearrangement uses TRBV21-1 and TRBJ2-5; the table calls TRBD2, which could not be checked here. The tail of the sequence fits TRBJ2-7 better, so the J call may be wrong. TRBV21-1 is noted as a pseudogene. The CDR3 length is 19 residues. The CDR3 bases are TGTGCCAGCAGCTTACAGCCTACTTGCCAGGGCGGGAGGATAGACGAGCAGTACTTC. This codes for CASSLQPTCQGGRIDEQYF.

The chain couples TRBV15 to TRBJ1-1, with D maybe TRBD1 (6 bases). Germline CDR1 and CDR2: LNHNV and YYDKDF (reference sequence). CDR3 length: 13 amino acids. V gave up 1 base and J gave up 13 bases, with 16 bases separating them. The CDR3 loop reads CATSRGGVRGVFF. CDR3 nucleotide sequence: TGTGCCACCAGCAGAGGAGGTGTCAGGGGAGTTTTCTTT.

This clone was found once. This chain links TRBV5-1 with TRBJ2-2; maybe TRBD1 (5 bases). The CDR3 contains 15 residues. V lost 0 bases, J lost 5 bases, and 11 bases lay in between. CDR1 is SGHRS and CDR2 is YFSETQ in the germline V gene. This chain's CDR3 is CASSLAQGQTGELFF. The CDR3 nucleotides read TGCGCCAGCAGCTTGGCCCAGGGTCAAACCGGGGAGCTGTTTTTT.

The chain is built from TRBV7-9 and TRBJ2-5, with TRBD2 matching 9 bases. Trimming took 5 bases from V and 3 from J; bases not matched to a gene: 7. Germline-derived CDR1 and CDR2 are SEHNR and FQNEAQ (reference sequence). The length of the CDR3 is 15 residues. The CDR3 DNA reads as TGTGCCAGCAGCCCGAGACTAGCGGAAAAAGAGACCCAGTACTTC. It is translated as CASSPRLAEKETQYF. Drawing the rest from reference TRBV7-9 and TRBJ2-5, the complete variable domain is DTGVSQNPRHKITKRGQNVTFRCDPISEHNRLYWYRQTLGQGPEFLTYFQNEAQLEKSRLLSDRFSAERPKGSFSTLEIQRTEQGDSAMYLCASSPRLAEKETQYFGPGTRLLVL.

The chain links TRBV19 to TRBJ1-1; possibly TRBD1 for D (5 bases). Germline V gene lookup returns CDR1 LNHDA and CDR2 SQIVND (reference sequence). This CDR3 is built from 12 residues. Trimming removed 7 bases at V and 7 bases at J, with 13 bases between. Here the CDR3 DNA reads TGTGCCAGTATGGGGGGAGCGAGTGAAGCTTTCTTT. It codes for CASMGGASEAFF.